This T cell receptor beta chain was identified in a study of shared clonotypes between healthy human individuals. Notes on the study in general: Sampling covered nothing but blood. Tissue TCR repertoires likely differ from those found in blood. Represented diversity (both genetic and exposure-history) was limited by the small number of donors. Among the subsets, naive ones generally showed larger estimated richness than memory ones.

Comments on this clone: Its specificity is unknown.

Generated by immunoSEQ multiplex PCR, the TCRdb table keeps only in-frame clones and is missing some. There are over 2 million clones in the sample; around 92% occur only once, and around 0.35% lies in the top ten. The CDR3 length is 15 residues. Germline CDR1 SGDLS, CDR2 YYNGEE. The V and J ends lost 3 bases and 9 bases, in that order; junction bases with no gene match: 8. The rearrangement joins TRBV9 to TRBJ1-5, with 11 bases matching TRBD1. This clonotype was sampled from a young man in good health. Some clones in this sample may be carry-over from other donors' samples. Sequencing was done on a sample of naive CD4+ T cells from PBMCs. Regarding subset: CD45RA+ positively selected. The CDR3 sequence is CASSAGQGGQGPQHF. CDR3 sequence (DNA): TGTGCCAGCAGCGCGGGACAGGGGGGCCAGGGGCCCCAGCATTTT.